This TCR beta chain originates from a study of cytomegalovirus exposure and HLA in healthy donors. This CDR3 comprises 14 residues. J lost 5 bases, V lost 5 bases, and 7 bases had no gene match. The germline CDR1 and CDR2 sequences are SEHNR and FQNEAQ (reference sequence). Method: immunoSEQ multiplex PCR; TCRdb's copy keeps in-frame clones and lacks some. The profile shows 150,000 or so clones, roughly nine tenths of them singletons. Sequencing was done on a sample of PBMCs. This clonotype originated in a woman younger than 35 in good health and CMV-seronegative. V gene TRBV7-9 combines with J gene TRBJ1-1, with TRBD1 identical over 8 bases. CDR3 sequence: CASSPNTGGTEAFF. CDR3 sequence (DNA): TGTGCCAGCAGCCCTAATACAGGGGGAACTGAAGCTTTCTTT.